This T cell receptor (beta chain) was documented in a study of control samples from healthy donors and cancer patients. Libraries were prepared by immunoSEQ multiplex PCR; TCRdb keeps only in-frame clonotypes and omits some of them. Found here are about 70,000 clones, 84% of them singletons; the top ten hold 28%. From germline, CDR1 is LNHDA and CDR2 SQIVND (reference sequence). Trimming took off 6 bases at V and 3 bases at J, with 11 bases between the two ends. CDR3 length: 13 amino acids. This clone was seen more than once but under ten times. Material: blood. V usage is TRBV19 and J usage is TRBJ1-2; tentatively, D is TRBD1 (5 bases). This TCR derives from a man aged 50-60 years in good health. The CDR3, as DNA: TGTGCCAGTAGGTCAGGGTCAGACTATGGCTACACCTTC. Protein sequence: CASRSGSDYGYTF.